This T cell receptor (beta chain) is from a study of response to subunit inactivated influenza vaccine. TCRdb independently ran MiXCR on the RT-PCR reads; one entry per CDR3 protein. The sample carries under 800,000 distinct CDR3 sequences, about 14% recorded once. Germline V gives CDR1 MNHEY, CDR2 SVGEGT. V shed 5 bases and J shed 0 bases, with 10 bases lying between them. The CDR3 has 14 residues. This clonotype was seen ten or more times. The TCR comes from a man aged 45-60 years who received an inactivated influenza vaccine. The material sequenced was PBMCs from blood, taken 14 to 15 days before vaccination. The rearrangement uses TRBV6-2 or TRBV6-3 and TRBJ1-2; D uncertain. The CDR3, as DNA: TGTGCCAGCAGTCCGACACCTACTAACTATGGCTACACCTTC. It encodes CASSPTPTNYGYTF.